One sample yielded the 14 T cell receptor beta chains listed below, sequenced in a study of identical twins. One entry per CDR3 protein, called by TCRdb with MiXCR from the 5' RACE reads. The sample yields fewer than 250,000 distinct CDR3 sequences, 7% to 8.5% seen once. These sequences were also reported in another study, on yellow fever vaccine responses in identical twins.

Specimen: CD8+ T cells sorted from blood. These receptor sequences come from a woman aged 18-35 years in good health.

The chain joins TRBV4-1 to TRBJ2-1; 12 positions agree with TRBD1. The CDR3 covers 15 residues. Germline trimming cut 5 bases from V and 8 bases from J; bases unmatched to any gene: 7. Germline V CDR1 and CDR2: MGHRA, YSYEKL. CDR3 loop: CASSYRDRGLDEQFF. The DNA of the CDR3 is TGCGCCAGCAGCTACCGGGACAGGGGGCTCGATGAGCAGTTCTTC.

This clonotype was detected ten times or more. This sequence joins TRBV12-3 or TRBV12-4 and TRBJ2-1; D remains unclear. V dropped 0 bases and J dropped 7 bases, with 4 bases sitting between them. This CDR3 spans 12 amino acids. The CDR3 region has the DNA TGTGCCAGCAGTTTAGCGCGAAATGAGCAGTTCTTC. It codes for CASSLARNEQFF.

This clonotype was counted between two and nine times. J is TRBJ2-1 and V is TRBV9, with unresolved D. There are 13 residues in the CDR3. With 0 bases removed from V and 6 bases from J, the gap between germline ends came to 7 bases. Germline-derived CDR1 and CDR2 are SGDLS and YYNGEE. The CDR3 sequence: CASSVVPSNEQFF. DNA for the CDR3: TGTGCCAGCAGCGTAGTACCATCCAATGAGCAGTTCTTC.

Only a few counts were recorded for this clonotype. The CDR3 reads CASSSRGGLNYEQYV. DNA of the CDR3: TGTGCCAGCAGCTCCCGAGGGGGATTAAACTACGAGCAGTACGTC. This chain uses TRBV7-8 with TRBJ2-7; a weak D match, TRBD1 (6 bases). The V gene's germline CDR1 is SGHVS and CDR2 FQNEAQ. V was trimmed by 4 bases and J by 3 bases, leaving 16 bases between them. The CDR3 length is 15 residues.

V and J are TRBV6-1 and TRBJ1-1; 7 bases fit TRBD1. CDR1 is MNHNS, CDR2 SASEGT, per germline. J was trimmed by 4 bases and V by 6 bases; bases with no gene match: 5. This CDR3 comprises 13 residues. The CDR3 sequence: CASRQQGPTEAFF. CDR3 coding DNA: TGTGCCAGCAGGCAACAGGGGCCCACTGAAGCTTTCTTT.

This clonotype was observed a handful of times. This chain connects TRBV9 to TRBJ2-1; TRBD2 matches 10 bases. V lost 4 bases and J lost 9; bases outside the gene matches: 7. The germline gives CDR1 SGDLS, CDR2 YYNGEE. The CDR3 is made up of 14 amino acids. The CDR3 DNA follows: TGTGCCAGCAGCCCCTGGACTAGCGGAGGTGAGCAGTTCTTC. It specifies CASSPWTSGGEQFF.

This chain joins TRBV12-3 or TRBV12-4 and TRBJ1-2; TRBD1 might be the D (6 bases). This CDR3 region has 15 residues. Trimming pared 6 bases from V and 3 bases from J, leaving 17 bases between. The CDR3 DNA sequence: TGTGCCAGCAGCCTGACAGCGAGGGGGGACTATGGCTACACCTTC. Amino acids: CASSLTARGDYGYTF.

V usage is TRBV24-1 and J usage is TRBJ2-2, with TRBD2 matching over 7 bases. J was trimmed by 0 bases and V by 9 bases; bases with no gene match: 0. Germline loops: CDR1 KGHDR, CDR2 SFDVKD. This CDR3 is 13 amino acids long. CDR3 sequence reads: CATGTTNTGELFF. The CDR3 DNA follows: TGTGCCACCGGGACTACGAACACCGGGGAGCTGTTTTTT.

The V gene is TRBV11-3, the J gene TRBJ2-5, with TRBD2 matching over 16 bases. The CDR3 sequence is 17 residues long. Germline V gene sequence: CDR1 SGHNT, CDR2 YENEEA. V dropped 6 bases and J dropped 4; count of bases not matched to a gene: 8. CDR3 sequence (DNA): TGTGCCAGCAGAATGGGGACTAGCGGGAGGGGTCGAGAGACCCAGTACTTC. This codes for CASRMGTSGRGRETQYF.

This sequence joins TRBV10-2 and TRBJ2-4; unclear D gene. CDR3 length: 15 residues. Germline V lookup: CDR1 WSHSY, CDR2 SAAADI. Trimming shortened V by 6 bases and J by 0 bases, and 12 bases separated the two germline ends. The CDR3 DNA sequence: TGCGCCAGCAGCCCGCCGTTACGAGCCAAAAACATTCAGTACTTC. Protein: CASSPPLRAKNIQYF.

The table lists this clonotype with a few counts. V usage is TRBV6-5 and J usage is TRBJ2-1; no firm D call. The germline V and J ends were trimmed by 0 bases and 0 bases, with 6 bases remaining between them. This CDR3 comprises 15 residues. Germline CDR1 MNHEY, CDR2 SVGAGI. As DNA, the CDR3 is TGTGCCAGCAGTTACTCTACGAGCTCCTACAATGAGCAGTTCTTC. This encodes CASSYSTSSYNEQFF.

This sequence joins TRBV5-4 and TRBJ2-3, with D unresolved. Germline V CDR1 and CDR2: SGHNT, YYREEE (reference sequence). Trimming removed 0 bases from V and 0 bases from J, with 11 bases in between. CDR3 size: 16 residues. CDR3: CASSLVSSPSTDTQYF. In nucleotides, the CDR3 is TGTGCCAGCAGCTTGGTTTCGTCCCCTAGCACAGATACGCAGTATTTT.

To note about this clonotype: This may arise from a read error, as a much more abundant clone is one base away. The rearrangement links TRBV11-2 to TRBJ2-5; no definite D call. The germline V gene has CDR1 SGHAT and CDR2 FQNNGV. The length of the CDR3 is 15 residues. Trimming removed 5 bases at V and 5 bases at J, with 18 bases between. This CDR3 reads CASSIGSGQGETQYF. The CDR3 nucleotides read TGTGCCAGCAGCATCGGGTCAGGCCAAGGGGAGACCCAGTACTTC.

In its sample, this clonotype was seen many times. V and J are TRBV7-8 and TRBJ2-3; 8 nucleotides agree with TRBD1. V shed 4 bases, J shed 2 bases, and the junction held 8 bases outside the gene matches. The CDR3 is 16 amino acids. Germline assignment: CDR1 SGHVS and CDR2 FQNEAQ. The CDR3 loop reads CASSSRTGPFTDTQYF. The CDR3 DNA sequence: TGTGCCAGCAGCTCGCGGACAGGGCCCTTCACAGATACGCAGTATTTT.